This T cell receptor beta chain emerged from a study of neurological immune-mediated disorders. Regarding the study as a whole: In HTLV-1-associated myelopathy, TCR clonal expansion was greatest, and in multiple sclerosis it was least, below healthy controls.

V shed 5 bases, J shed 7 bases, and the junction held 7 bases outside the gene matches. The CDR3 has 14 residues. Germline V gives CDR1 MNHEY, CDR2 SMNVEV (reference sequence). This clonotype has at least ten counts. Antigen: not known. Via MiXCR, TCRdb re-called the 5' RACE reads, giving one row per CDR3 protein. There are tens of thousands of distinct CDR3 sequences in the sample; 2.5% to 3% occur only once, and 0.9% to 1.4% lies in the top ten. The source of this sequence is a woman younger than 45 with multiple sclerosis. The genes are TRBV27 and TRBJ1-2; 10 nucleotides align to TRBD1. The sample consisted of PBMCs. CDR3 in DNA: TGTGCCAGCAGTAGTGGGACAGGGGCAGCTGGCTACACCTTC. Its protein is CASSSGTGAAGYTF.